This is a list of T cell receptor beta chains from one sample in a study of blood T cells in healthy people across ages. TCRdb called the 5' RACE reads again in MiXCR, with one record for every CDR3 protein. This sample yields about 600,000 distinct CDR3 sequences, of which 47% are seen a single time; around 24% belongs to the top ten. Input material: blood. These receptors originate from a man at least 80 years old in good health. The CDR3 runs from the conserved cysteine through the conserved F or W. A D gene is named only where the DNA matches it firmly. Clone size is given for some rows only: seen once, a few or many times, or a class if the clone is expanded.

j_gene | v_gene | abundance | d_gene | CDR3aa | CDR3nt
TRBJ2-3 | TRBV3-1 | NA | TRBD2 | CASSPRLAGFADTQYF | TGTGCCAGCAGCCCGAGACTAGCGGGGTTTGCAGATACGCAGTATTTT
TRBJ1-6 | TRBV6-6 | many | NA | CASGDDNSPLHF | TGTGCCAGCGGAGATGATAATTCACCCCTCCACTTT
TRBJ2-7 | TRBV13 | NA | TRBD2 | CASTRGTSGRAFNEQYF | TGTGCCAGCACCCGAGGGACTAGCGGGAGGGCCTTCAACGAGCAGTACTTC
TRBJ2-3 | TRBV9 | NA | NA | CASSVGGTAHTDTQYF | TGTGCCAGCAGCGTTGGCGGGACAGCACACACAGATACGCAGTATTTT
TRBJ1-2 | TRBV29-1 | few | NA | CSVERGSGYTF | TGCAGCGTCGAGCGGGGGAGCGGCTACACCTTC
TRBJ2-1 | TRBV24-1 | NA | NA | CATSGFADTYNEQFF | TGTGCCACCAGTGGGTTCGCAGACACCTACAATGAGCAGTTCTTC
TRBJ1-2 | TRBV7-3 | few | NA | CASSTSGGSNYGYTF | TGTGCCAGCAGCACCTCGGGAGGGTCTAACTATGGCTACACCTTC
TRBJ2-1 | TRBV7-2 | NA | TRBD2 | CASSFAGGRYEQFF | TGTGCCAGCAGCTTTGCGGGGGGGAGGTATGAGCAGTTCTTC
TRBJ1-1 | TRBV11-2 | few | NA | CASSLVWGTEAFF | TGTGCCAGCAGCTTGGTGTGGGGGACTGAAGCTTTCTTT
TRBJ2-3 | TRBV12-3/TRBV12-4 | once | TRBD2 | CASSLSGGARDTQYF | TGTGCCAGCAGTTTAAGCGGGGGGGCCCGTGATACGCAGTATTTT
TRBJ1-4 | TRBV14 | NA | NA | CASSQGRINEKLFF | TGTGCCAGCAGCCAAGGACGGATTAATGAAAAACTGTTTTTT
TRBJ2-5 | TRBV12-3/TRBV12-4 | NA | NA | CASRRRGVETQYF | TGTGCCAGCAGGAGGAGGGGGGTTGAGACCCAGTACTTC
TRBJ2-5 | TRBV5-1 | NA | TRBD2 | CASSATSSGQETQYF | TGCGCCAGCAGCGCGACATCTAGCGGCCAAGAGACCCAGTACTTC
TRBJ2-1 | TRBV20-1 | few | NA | CSAARGLADNEQFF | TGCAGTGCCGCCCGAGGACTGGCCGACAATGAGCAGTTCTTC
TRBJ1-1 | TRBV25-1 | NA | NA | CASLGGVVTEAFF | TGTGCCAGCCTCGGGGGGGTCGTCACTGAAGCTTTCTTT
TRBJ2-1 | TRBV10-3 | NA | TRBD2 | CATTGTSVNNEQFF | TGTGCCACCACCGGGACTAGCGTAAACAATGAGCAGTTCTTC
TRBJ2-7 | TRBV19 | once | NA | CASTDRSSYEQYF | TGTGCCAGCACTGACAGGAGCTCCTACGAGCAGTACTTC
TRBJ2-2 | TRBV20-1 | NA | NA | CSARVTGLDTGELFF | TGCAGTGCTAGAGTGACGGGGCTTGACACCGGGGAGCTGTTTTTT
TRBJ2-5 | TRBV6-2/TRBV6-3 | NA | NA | CASSYSSRRGQETQYF | TGTGCCAGCAGTTACTCGAGTCGCAGGGGCCAAGAGACCCAGTACTTC
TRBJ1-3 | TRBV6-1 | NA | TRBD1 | CASSERQGNTIYF | TGTGCCAGCAGTGAAAGACAGGGGAACACCATATATTTT
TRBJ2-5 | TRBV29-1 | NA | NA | CSVDVQGTKETQYF | TGCAGCGTTGATGTACAGGGGACTAAAGAGACCCAGTACTTC
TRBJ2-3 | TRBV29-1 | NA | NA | CSAGRGDPVDTQYF | TGCAGCGCCGGGCGCGGGGACCCGGTGGATACGCAGTATTTT
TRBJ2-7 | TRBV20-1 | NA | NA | CSAAGKAGYEQYF | TGCAGTGCCGCTGGAAAGGCCGGCTACGAGCAGTACTTC
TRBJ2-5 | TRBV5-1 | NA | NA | CASSLDTSLGYNEQYF | TGCGCCAGCAGCTTGGATACTAGTCTTGGTTACAATGAGCAGTACTTC
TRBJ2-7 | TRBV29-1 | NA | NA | CSVELGQRSEQYF | TGCAGCGTTGAGCTAGGACAACGGAGCGAGCAGTACTTC
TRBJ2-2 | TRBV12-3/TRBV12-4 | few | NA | CASTQRKGRVGELFF | TGTGCCAGCACCCAACGAAAGGGTCGCGTCGGGGAGCTGTTTTTT
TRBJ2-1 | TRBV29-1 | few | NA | CSVKPTSYNEQFF | TGCAGCGTTAAACCGACTTCGTACAATGAGCAGTTCTTC
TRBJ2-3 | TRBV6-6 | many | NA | CATTTRDTQYF | TGTGCCACCACCACTAGAGATACGCAGTATTTT
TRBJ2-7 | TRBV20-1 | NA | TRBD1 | CSVSGPRGGYYEQYF | TGCAGTGTATCCGGTCCTAGAGGGGGCTACTACGAGCAGTACTTC
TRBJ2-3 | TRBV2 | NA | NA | CASKQRRVFRGTDTQYF | TGTGCCAGTAAACAGAGGAGGGTTTTCCGCGGCACAGATACGCAGTATTTT
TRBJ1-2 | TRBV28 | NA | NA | CASSLSITGSGYTF | TGTGCCAGCAGTTTATCTATTACAGGGTCTGGCTACACCTTC
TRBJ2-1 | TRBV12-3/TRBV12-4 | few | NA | CASRPGRDQHEQFF | TGTGCCAGCAGGCCGGGACGGGACCAACATGAGCAGTTCTTC
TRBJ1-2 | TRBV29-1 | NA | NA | CSVDLYTTNYGYTF | TGCAGCGTCGACCTATATACCACTAACTATGGCTACACCTTC
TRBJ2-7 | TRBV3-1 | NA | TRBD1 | CASSQDVGTGICEQYF | TGTGCCAGCAGCCAAGATGTGGGGACAGGGATCTGCGAGCAGTACTTC
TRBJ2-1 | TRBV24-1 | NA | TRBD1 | CATSRTGTYNEQFF | TGTGCCACCTCTAGGACAGGGACCTACAATGAGCAGTTCTTC
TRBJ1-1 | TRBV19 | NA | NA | CASCRGGMNTEAFF | TGTGCCAGTTGCCGGGGGGGAATGAACACTGAAGCTTTCTTT
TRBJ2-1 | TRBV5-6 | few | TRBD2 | CASSLVAGLGFDEQFF | TGTGCCAGCAGCTTGGTGGCGGGACTAGGGTTCGATGAGCAGTTCTTC
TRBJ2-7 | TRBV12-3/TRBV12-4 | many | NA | CASSLAGHTYEQYF | TGTGCCAGCAGTTTAGCGGGACATACCTACGAGCAGTACTTC
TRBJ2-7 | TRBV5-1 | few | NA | CASSSFGEMGNEQYF | TGCGCCAGCAGCTCATTCGGGGAAATGGGAAACGAGCAGTACTTC
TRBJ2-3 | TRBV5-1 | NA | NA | CASSGETRTDTQYF | TGCGCCAGCAGTGGAGAAACTCGCACAGATACGCAGTATTTT
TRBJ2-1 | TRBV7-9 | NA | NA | CASTVWVLRSSYNEQFF | TGTGCCAGCACCGTCTGGGTATTGCGGAGCTCCTACAATGAGCAGTTCTTC
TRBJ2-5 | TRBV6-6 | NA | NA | CASSQTTGFIETQYF | TGTGCCAGCAGTCAAACCACAGGGTTCATTGAGACCCAGTACTTC
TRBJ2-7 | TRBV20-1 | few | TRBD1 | CSAAGTAYEQYF | TGCAGTGCAGCCGGGACAGCCTACGAGCAGTACTTC
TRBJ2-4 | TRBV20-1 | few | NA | CSARDPEVAKNIQYF | TGCAGTGCTAGAGATCCGGAGGTCGCCAAAAACATTCAGTACTTC
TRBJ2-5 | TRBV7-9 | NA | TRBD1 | CASSLRDRLVETQYF | TGTGCCAGCAGCTTAAGGGACAGATTAGTGGAGACCCAGTACTTC
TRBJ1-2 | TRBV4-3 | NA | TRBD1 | CASSPMDRGLGYTF | TGCGCCAGCAGCCCGATGGACAGGGGGCTTGGCTACACCTTC
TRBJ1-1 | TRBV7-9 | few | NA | CASSRRAGQTMAEAFF | TGTGCCAGCAGCCGGCGGGCGGGACAAACCATGGCTGAAGCTTTCTTT
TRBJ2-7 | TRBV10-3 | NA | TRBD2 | CAIRDSGRSSYEQYF | TGTGCCATCAGGGATAGCGGGCGCAGCTCCTACGAGCAGTACTTC
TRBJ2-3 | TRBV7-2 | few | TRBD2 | CASSPFWTSDLATLGTQYF | TGTGCCAGCAGCCCCTTTTGGACTAGCGACCTGGCAACCCTCGGTACGCAGTATTTT
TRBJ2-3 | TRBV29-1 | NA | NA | CSVGRTSTDTQYF | TGCAGCGTTGGGCGGACTAGCACAGATACGCAGTATTTT
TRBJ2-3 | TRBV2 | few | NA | CASSYYGTDTQYF | TGTGCCAGCAGTTACTACGGCACAGATACGCAGTATTTT
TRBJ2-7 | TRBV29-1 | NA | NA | CSGADSKSYEQYF | TGCAGCGGTGCGGACAGCAAGTCCTACGAGCAGTACTTC
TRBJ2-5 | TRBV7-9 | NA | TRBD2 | CASSTALAAETQYF | TGTGCCAGCAGCACGGCCCTAGCGGCGGAGACCCAGTACTTC
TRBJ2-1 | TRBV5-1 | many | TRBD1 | CASSLATGDNEQFF | TGCGCCAGCAGCTTGGCCACAGGGGATAATGAGCAGTTCTTC
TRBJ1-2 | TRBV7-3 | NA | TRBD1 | CASSSTAGGTGVNYGYTF | TGTGCCAGCAGCTCAACGGCCGGTGGGACAGGGGTTAACTATGGCTACACCTTC
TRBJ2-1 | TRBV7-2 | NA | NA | CASSLAREEQFF | TGTGCCAGCAGCTTAGCCCGGGAAGAGCAGTTCTTC
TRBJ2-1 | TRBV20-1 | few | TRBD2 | CSARVELAGAYNEQFF | TGCAGTGCTAGAGTAGAGCTAGCGGGGGCTTACAATGAGCAGTTCTTC